Following are 18 T cell receptor beta chains from one sample sequenced in a study of T cell repertoires in aging, cancer and after chemotherapy. Peripheral blood genomic DNA, not sorted cells or RNA, was the template. Multiplex touch-down PCR with TRB-A/B primers amplified rearranged V-D-J TRB sequences. TCRdb ran MiXCR on the multiplex PCR reads and lists one entry per CDR3 protein. The sample lists about 4,800 distinct CDR3 sequences, roughly 26% occurring once. Sequencing used blood. The origin of the receptors is a human donor in good health.

This clonotype showed up just a few times. The rearrangement uses TRBV4-2 and TRBJ2-1; 11 nucleotides align to TRBD2. CDR3 size: 16 residues. V shed 1 base, J shed 8 bases, and the junction held 7 bases outside the gene matches. Germline lookup yields CDR1 LGHNA and CDR2 YNFKEQ. This CDR3 reads CASSQVSGGARHEQFF. The CDR3 region has the DNA TGTGCCAGCAGCCAAGTTAGCGGGGGGGCCCGTCATGAGCAGTTCTTC.

This chain uses TRBV2 with TRBJ1-1; 9 bases map to TRBD1. The V segment lost 9 bases and the J segment 5 bases; nucleotides outside the gene matches: 1. The germline gives CDR1 SNHLY, CDR2 FYNNEI. CDR3 size: 11 residues. In nucleotides, the CDR3 is TGTGCCAGTGACAGGGGGACTGAAGCTTTCTTT. It is translated as CASDRGTEAFF.

The chain uses TRBV5-5 and TRBJ1-1; 7 bases are a match to TRBD1. The J segment lost 5 bases and the V segment lost 0 bases, leaving 4 bases of the junction unmatched. CDR1 and CDR2 from the germline V gene are SGHKS and YYEKEE (reference sequence). The CDR3 contains 14 residues. This CDR3 reads CASSLEGARTEAFF. The CDR3 DNA follows: TGTGCCAGCAGCTTGGAGGGGGCCAGGACTGAAGCTTTCTTT.

In nucleotides, the CDR3 is TGTGCCACCAGTGATTTGTTGGGTGGGGGCAGGGGCGAGACCCAGTACTTC. Encoded protein: CATSDLLGGGRGETQYF. The chain joins TRBV24-1 to TRBJ2-5; possible D gene TRBD1, 6 bases. The V end lost 0 bases, the J end lost 5 bases, and 18 bases lay between the germline ends. From germline, CDR1 is KGHDR and CDR2 SFDVKD. The length of the CDR3 is 17 residues.

By sample share, this clonotype is medium-sized. The chain is built from TRBV30 and TRBJ1-3; the D is unclear. The CDR3 length is 11 residues. From germline, CDR1 is GTSNPN and CDR2 SVGIG (reference sequence). The CDR3 DNA is TGTGCTCTTCCTTCTGGAAACACCATATATTTT. Translation: CALPSGNTIYF.

This clonotype is medium-sized. The chain couples TRBV19 to TRBJ2-1; D is perhaps TRBD2 (5 bases). Trimming left V 5 bases short and J 2 bases short, with 10 bases between. The CDR3 has 14 residues. Germline CDR1 LNHDA, CDR2 SQIVND (reference sequence). CDR3: CASSVSGAYNEQFF. The CDR3 DNA reads as TGTGCCAGTAGTGTCTCCGGGGCCTACAATGAGCAGTTCTTC.

In its sample, this clonotype is medium-sized. The rearrangement uses TRBV12-3 or TRBV12-4 and TRBJ2-7, with 9 positions matching TRBD2. The J segment lost 6 bases and the V segment lost 4 bases, leaving 4 bases of the junction unmatched. The CDR3 totals 13 residues. The CDR3 coding sequence is TGTGCCAGCAGTTCCGGTAGCGGGAGCGAGCAGTACTTC. Translated: CASSSGSGSEQYF.

This clonotype is classed as medium-sized (0.01 to 0.1%). The rearrangement joins TRBV27 to TRBJ2-7; 8 bases agree with TRBD2. Germline loops: CDR1 MNHEY, CDR2 SMNVEV (reference sequence). This CDR3 region has 16 residues. V lost 0 bases and J lost 3; bases outside the gene matches: 7. This CDR3 reads CASSLSRGGGYYEQYF. The CDR3 DNA is TGTGCCAGCAGTTTATCGCGCGGCGGGGGGTACTACGAGCAGTACTTC.

The chain combines TRBV28 with TRBJ1-5, with 7 bases fitting TRBD1. Germline V gives CDR1 MDHEN, CDR2 SYDVKM. J lost 4 bases, V lost 4 bases, and 7 bases had no gene match. The CDR3 has 15 residues. As DNA, the CDR3 is TGTGCCAGCAGTTCCAGGCAGGGGGATAATCAGCCCCAGCATTTT. It specifies CASSSRQGDNQPQHF. Supplemented by reference TRBV28 and TRBJ1-5, the full variable domain reads DVKVTQSSRYLVKRTGEKVFLECVQDMDHENMFWYRQDPGLGLRLIYFSYDVKMKEKGDIPEGYSVSREKKERFSLILESASTNQTSMYLCASSSRQGDNQPQHFGDGTRLSIL.

In regard to this clonotype: One base away lies a much larger clone, so this may be a sequencing read error. The chain uses TRBV6-5 and TRBJ1-6; D might be TRBD1 (6 bases). The CDR3 is made up of 16 amino acids. Germline values: CDR1 MNHEY, CDR2 SVGAGI. Trimming left V 4 bases short and J 7 bases short, with 17 bases between. The CDR3 sequence is CASSSRQSGGNSPLHF. CDR3 sequence (DNA): TGTGCCAGCAGTTCCCGACAGAGTGGGGGCAATTCACCCCTCCACTTT.

This clonotype has more than one count but fewer than ten. This sequence joins TRBV24-1 and TRBJ2-3, with TRBD2 identical over 8 bases. The CDR3 is made up of 18 amino acids. In germline, CDR1 is KGHDR, CDR2 SFDVKD. Trimming took 5 bases from V and 4 from J; bases not matched to a gene: 16. The CDR3: CATSVSGGPVWDADTQYF. CDR3 coding DNA: TGTGCCACCAGTGTGTCGGGAGGGCCGGTTTGGGATGCAGATACGCAGTATTTT.

This clonotype was seen once. The rearrangement links TRBV19 to TRBJ2-7; TRBD1 aligns across 9 bases. V shed 5 bases, J shed 7 bases, and the junction held 12 bases outside the gene matches. Germline assignment: CDR1 LNHDA and CDR2 SQIVND (reference sequence). There are 15 residues in the CDR3. The CDR3 DNA follows: TGTGCCAGTAGTCTCGGGACAGGGAGAACCGGGGAGCAGTACTTC. It is translated as CASSLGTGRTGEQYF.

The chain links TRBV28 to TRBJ1-3; 8 positions agree with TRBD1. V trimming: 1 base; J trimming: 2 bases; junction bases outside the gene matches: 1. The germline V gene encodes CDR1 MDHEN and CDR2 SYDVKM. The CDR3 runs 15 residues. As DNA, the CDR3 is TGTGCCAGCAGTTTATACAGGGGGGCTGGAAACACCATATATTTT. Its translation: CASSLYRGAGNTIYF.

This clonotype is judged medium-sized. This sequence joins TRBV5-4 and TRBJ1-2; 10 bases are shared with TRBD1. Looked up from germline, CDR1 is SGHNT and CDR2 is YYREEE (reference sequence). This CDR3 is built from 17 residues. V gave up 0 bases and J gave up 1 base; unmatched junction bases: 6. The CDR3, as DNA: TGTGCCAGCAGCTTGGTCCGGACAGGGGGAAGTAACTATGGCTACACCTTC. Translating it yields CASSLVRTGGSNYGYTF.

V is TRBV7-2 and J is TRBJ1-1; D is unresolved. Germline values: CDR1 SGHTA, CDR2 FQGNSA. The CDR3 sequence is 17 residues long. V lost 1 base and J lost 1, with 16 bases in between. The CDR3 reads CASSLVTPSRWNTEAFF. Here the CDR3 DNA reads TGTGCCAGCAGCTTAGTCACCCCAAGCAGGTGGAACACTGAAGCTTTCTTT. Complete variable domain (other parts from reference TRBV7-2 and TRBJ1-1): GAGVSQSPSNKVTEKGKDVELRCDPISGHTALYWYRQSLGQGLEFLIYFQGNSAPDKSGLPSDRFSAERTGGSVSTLTIQRTQQEDSAVYLCASSLVTPSRWNTEAFFGQGTRLTVV.

This CDR3 is CASSLPGQGHSPLHF. CDR3 nucleotides: TGTGCCAGCAGCCTCCCGGGACAGGGGCATTCACCCCTCCACTTT. V is TRBV28 and J is TRBJ1-6; 10 bases fit TRBD1. Germline values: CDR1 MDHEN, CDR2 SYDVKM. Trimming took 6 bases from V and 8 from J; bases not matched to a gene: 7. The CDR3 spans 15 residues.

The chain is built from TRBV28 and TRBJ2-1; 9 nucleotides agree with TRBD2. CDR3 length equals 14 residues. V dropped 5 bases and J dropped 8; count of bases not matched to a gene: 7. CDR1 is MDHEN, CDR2 SYDVKM, per germline. The CDR3 loop is CASSTGGGADEQFF. The CDR3, as DNA: TGTGCCAGCAGTACGGGCGGGGGGGCGGATGAGCAGTTCTTC.

This clonotype rates as medium-sized (0.01 to 0.1%). CDR3 amino acids: CSSVGGVRDNEQFF. In DNA form, the CDR3 reads TGCAGCTCGGTGGGGGGAGTCCGGGACAATGAGCAGTTCTTC. The V gene is TRBV29-1, the J gene TRBJ2-1; TRBD2 might be the D (6 bases). The V end was cut by 8 bases, the J end by 5 bases, with 19 bases between. Germline values: CDR1 SQVTM, CDR2 ANQGSEA. This CDR3 comprises 14 residues.